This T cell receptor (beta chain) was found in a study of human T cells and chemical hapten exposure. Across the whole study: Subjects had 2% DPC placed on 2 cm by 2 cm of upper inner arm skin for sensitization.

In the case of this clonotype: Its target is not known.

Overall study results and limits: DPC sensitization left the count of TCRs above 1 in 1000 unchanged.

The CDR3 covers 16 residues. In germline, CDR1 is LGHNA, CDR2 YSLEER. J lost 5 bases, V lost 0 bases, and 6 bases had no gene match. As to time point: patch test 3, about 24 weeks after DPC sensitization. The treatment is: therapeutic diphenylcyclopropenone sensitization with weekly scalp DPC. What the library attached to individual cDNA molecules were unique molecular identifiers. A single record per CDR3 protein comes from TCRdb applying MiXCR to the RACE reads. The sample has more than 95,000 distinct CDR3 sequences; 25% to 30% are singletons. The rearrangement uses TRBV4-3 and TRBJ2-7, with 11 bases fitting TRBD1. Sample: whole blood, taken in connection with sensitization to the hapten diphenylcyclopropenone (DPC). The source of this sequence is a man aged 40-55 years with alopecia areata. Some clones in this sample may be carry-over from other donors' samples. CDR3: CASSQDWTGGADEQYF. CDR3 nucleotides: TGCGCCAGCAGCCAAGACTGGACAGGGGGCGCGGACGAGCAGTACTTC.